The sequence of this TCR beta chain was determined in a study of CD8 T cells in Susac syndrome. Study outcomes and limitations: Only a relatively small number of individuals were included in the TCR sequencing and HLA analysis.

Germline V gene sequence: CDR1 KGHSH, CDR2 LQKENI. There are 16 residues in the CDR3. Deletions cut 0 bases from V and 2 bases from J, with 13 bases between. High-throughput TCR beta sequencing covered peripheral CD8+ and CD4+ T cells. The multiple sclerosis control cohort comprised treatment-naive individuals presenting with stable or active relapsing-remitting disease. As to this clonotype: The antigen is not known.

RNA was extracted with the RNeasy kit, and a quantity of 0.5 to 1 ug was reverse transcribed using random hexamers. Amplification of the TCR beta CDR3 was carried out by immunoSEQ multiplex PCR, which spanned a total of 54 Vbeta and 13 Jbeta segments. TCRdb analysed the immunoSEQ multiplex PCR reads with MiXCR anew, one entry per CDR3 protein. Of approximately 200,000 distinct CDR3 sequences listed, around 90% were seen once; the top ten hold about 0.15%. Sequencing was carried out using CD8+ T cells from PBMCs. The source is a human donor with multiple sclerosis. The chain has TRBV18 and TRBJ1-2; possibly TRBD1 for D (6 bases). In nucleotides, the CDR3 is TGTGCCAGCTCACCACCGGAGGACAGACCGAACTATGGCTACACCTTC. As protein: CASSPPEDRPNYGYTF.